This TCR beta chain came from a study of regulatory T cells in long-lasting Graves disease. The CDR3 runs to 14 residues. V was clipped by 3 bases and J by 6 bases, with 12 bases between them. Germline values: CDR1 SEHNR, CDR2 FQNEAQ (reference sequence). As to time point: newly diagnosed GD, antithyroid drugs for less than 3 months. The TCR library used RNA extracted from PBMCs. CDR3-region Arm-PCR and iRepertoire HTBI primers produced the TCR beta libraries. MiXCR, run by TCRdb on the multiplex PCR reads, gives a single entry per CDR3 protein. The data show approximately 400,000 distinct CDR3 sequences, with 15% to 18% seen just once and about 20% held by the top ten. At least ten counts were recorded for this clonotype.

The gene calls are TRBV7-9 and TRBJ2-1; the D gene is possibly TRBD2 (6 bases). The sequence came from a female donor with Graves disease. The sequencing used peripheral blood mononuclear cells (PBMCs), collected at new diagnosis, from a patient treated with antithyroid drugs. The CDR3 reads CASSFQVGGNEQFF. The CDR3 DNA reads TGTGCCAGCAGCTTTCAGGTGGGAGGCAATGAGCAGTTCTTC.